The 24 T cell receptor beta chains listed next were all sequenced from one sample in a study of OX40 agonist ivuxolimab in advanced cancers. This table comes from immunoSEQ multiplex PCR, and its TCRdb copy is limited to in-frame clones, with some not included. Of roughly 68,000 clones in the sample, 86% are singletons; the top ten hold around 8.2%. The starting material was CD4+ or CD8+ T cells sorted from blood, obtained in a trial of the OX40 agonist ivuxolimab. These receptors originate from an adult with an advanced solid tumor such as melanoma, head and neck, liver or kidney cancer.

Only one count was recorded for this clone. The chain uses TRBV7-2 and TRBJ2-5, with 9 bases lining up with TRBD2. The CDR3 spans 14 residues. The germline CDR1 and CDR2 sequences are SGHTA and FQGNSA. V lost 8 bases to trimming and J lost 6 bases; unmatched junction nucleotides: 10. CDR3 amino acids: CASRTAGGEKTQYF. The DNA for the CDR3 is TGTGCCAGCCGGACAGCGGGGGGAGAAAAGACCCAGTACTTC.

V and J are TRBV6-6 and TRBJ1-1, with 10 bases matching TRBD1. V dropped 7 bases and J dropped 5; count of bases not matched to a gene: 10. CDR3 size: 15 residues. Germline V gene data show CDR1 as MNHNY and CDR2 as SVGAGI (reference sequence). CDR3 sequence (DNA): TGTGCCAGCAACCTCCAGGGACAGGGGACTACTGAAGCTTTCTTT. Translation gives CASNLQGQGTTEAFF.

The CDR3 reads CASSQEPSRVRATNEKLFF. DNA of the CDR3: TGTGCCAGCAGCCAAGAACCTTCCCGCGTCAGGGCAACTAATGAAAAACTGTTTTTT. The chain uses TRBV14 and TRBJ1-4; possibly TRBD1 for D (5 bases). CDR1 and CDR2 from the germline V gene are SGHDN and FVKESK. This CDR3 region has 19 residues. Trimming stripped 0 bases from V and 0 bases from J, with 17 bases between.

The chain carries TRBV4-3 and TRBJ1-2, with 10 bases identical to TRBD1. The trim removed 0 bases at V and 8 bases at J, leaving 9 bases unmatched. The CDR3 extends over 16 amino acids. CDR1 is LGHNA, CDR2 YSLEER, per germline. Here the CDR3 DNA reads TGCGCCAGCAGCCAAGAACTTCAGGGACAGGGGAACGGCTACACCTTC. It encodes CASSQELQGQGNGYTF.

CDR3 bases: TGTGCCAGCAGCCCCGGGCCCAAAGGCTACACCTTC. Its protein product is CASSPGPKGYTF. The chain recombines TRBV6-5 with TRBJ1-2; unclear D gene. The CDR3 runs 12 residues. Germline V gene lookup returns CDR1 MNHEY and CDR2 SVGAGI. Trimming removed 6 bases at V and 8 bases at J, with 13 bases between.

This chain links TRBV7-3 with TRBJ2-3; D is unresolved. The V gene lost 5 bases and the J gene lost 0 bases, with 6 bases spanning the gap. Germline V gene sequence: CDR1 SGHTA, CDR2 FQGTGA. The CDR3 is made up of 13 amino acids. The CDR3 sequence: CASSPSSTDTQYF. The DNA for the CDR3 is TGTGCCAGCAGCCCCTCCAGCACAGATACGCAGTATTTT.

This chain connects TRBV18 to TRBJ1-3; D uncertain. V was pared by 3 bases and J by 0 bases, with 18 bases between. This CDR3 has 18 amino acids. Germline V gene lookup returns CDR1 KGHSH and CDR2 LQKENI. The CDR3 DNA follows: TGTGCCAGCTCACCGTTTTCGATACGATCGAGCTCTGGAAACACCATATATTTT. Encoded protein: CASSPFSIRSSSGNTIYF.

The chain joins TRBV5-1 to TRBJ2-1, with 12 nucleotides matching TRBD2. J was trimmed by 2 bases and V by 4 bases; bases with no gene match: 7. The CDR3 runs 17 residues. Germline V lookup: CDR1 SGHRS, CDR2 YFSETQ. For the CDR3, the DNA is TGCGCCAGCAGCGCATTCACTAGCGGGGGGACCTACAATGAGCAGTTCTTC. It translates to CASSAFTSGGTYNEQFF.

The rearrangement links TRBV6-5 to TRBJ1-6; D perhaps matches TRBD1 (5 bases). There are 12 residues in the CDR3. Germline CDR1 reads MNHEY; CDR2 reads SVGAGI. The V gene lost 3 bases and the J gene lost 12 bases, with 9 bases spanning the gap. The CDR3 DNA follows: TGTGCCAGCAGTTATCAGGGAGTACCCCTCCACTTT. The encoded protein is CASSYQGVPLHF.

This chain joins TRBV18 and TRBJ2-1; TRBD2 agrees at 11 bases. In germline, CDR1 is KGHSH, CDR2 LQKENI. The CDR3 totals 16 residues. J lost 8 bases, V lost 1 base, and 7 bases had no gene match. CDR3 nucleotides: TGTGCCAGCTCACCACGGCTAGCGGGGGGCCCCGATGAGCAGTTCTTC. This encodes CASSPRLAGGPDEQFF.

The genes are TRBV6-5 and TRBJ2-5, with a tentative D call TRBD2 (6 bases). The CDR3 consists of 15 residues. CDR1 and CDR2 (germline): MNHEY, SVGAGI. V shed 7 bases and J shed 4 bases, with 19 bases lying between them. The CDR3 protein is CASTTSTRRGETQYF. In DNA form, the CDR3 reads TGTGCCAGCACCACCTCGACCCGGAGGGGAGAGACCCAGTACTTC.

This sequence joins TRBV7-3 and TRBJ2-7; a weak D match, TRBD1 (6 bases). The CDR3 sequence is 13 residues long. With 6 bases removed from V and 7 bases from J, the gap between germline ends came to 16 bases. CDR1 and CDR2 from the germline V gene are SGHTA and FQGTGA. In DNA, the CDR3 is TGTGCCAGCAGTTCCGGACAGAGGGGGGAGCAGTACTTC. Protein sequence: CASSSGQRGEQYF.

The V call is TRBV19, the J call TRBJ2-7; D may be TRBD1 (7 bases). Per germline, CDR1 LNHDA and CDR2 SQIVND (reference sequence). Trimming took off 8 bases at V and 0 bases at J, with 26 bases between the two ends. This CDR3 has 18 residues. The DNA for the CDR3 is TGTGCCAGTGACCGACAGGGTGCTTGGCGGGGTACCTCCTACGAGCAGTACTTC. Translated, it gives CASDRQGAWRGTSYEQYF.

The V gene is TRBV7-3, the J gene TRBJ1-1; TRBD1 matches at 12 bases. The CDR3 runs 13 residues. The germline gives CDR1 SGHTA, CDR2 FQGTGA. Germline trimming cut 6 bases from V and 6 bases from J; bases unmatched to any gene: 2. The CDR3 sequence is CASRGQGAAEAFF. The CDR3 DNA sequence: TGTGCCAGCAGGGGACAGGGGGCGGCTGAAGCTTTCTTT.

This chain links TRBV4-1 with TRBJ2-3; D gene unclear. Trimming removed 5 bases at V and 0 bases at J, with 9 bases between. CDR1 and CDR2 from the germline V gene are MGHRA and YSYEKL. The CDR3 consists of 14 residues. The CDR3 DNA is TGCGCCAGCAGCGGGGTGGGAAGCACAGATACGCAGTATTTT. It codes for CASSGVGSTDTQYF.

J is TRBJ2-5 and V is TRBV9, with D maybe TRBD2 (6 bases). The length of the CDR3 is 14 residues. Germline V gene sequence: CDR1 SGDLS, CDR2 YYNGEE. V was shortened by 0 bases and J by 5 bases, with 11 bases between the two germline ends. The CDR3, as DNA: TGTGCCAGCAGCGTAGCGGGGGAATTGGAGACCCAGTACTTC. Encoded protein: CASSVAGELETQYF.

The rearrangement links TRBV5-1 to TRBJ1-1; the D gene is possibly TRBD1 (6 bases). Trimming cost V 4 bases and J 0 bases, with 13 bases left between them. Germline CDR1 reads SGHRS; CDR2 reads YFSETQ. The CDR3 spans 15 residues. CDR3 residues: CASSLFGTLNTEAFF. The CDR3 nucleotides read TGCGCCAGCAGCCTTTTCGGGACATTGAACACTGAAGCTTTCTTT.

The gene calls are TRBV2 and TRBJ2-1, with D possibly matching TRBD1 (5 bases). The germline V and J ends were trimmed by 4 bases and 7 bases, with 8 bases remaining between them. Germline CDR1 and CDR2: SNHLY and FYNNEI. CDR3 length: 12 residues. The CDR3 sequence is CASSGQRNEQFF. The CDR3 DNA reads as TGTGCCAGCAGTGGACAGAGGAATGAGCAGTTCTTC.

This chain joins TRBV5-1 and TRBJ2-5, with D perhaps TRBD1 or TRBD2 (7 bases each). Germline V gives CDR1 SGHRS, CDR2 YFSETQ. The CDR3 is 15 amino acids. The germline V and J ends were trimmed by 4 bases and 4 bases, with 17 bases remaining between them. In nucleotides, the CDR3 is TGCGCCAGCAGCCCGAGGGGCAGGGGGGGAGAGACCCAGTACTTC. Protein: CASSPRGRGGETQYF.

The rearrangement links TRBV4-1 to TRBJ2-1; 10 positions match TRBD1. V dropped 0 bases and J dropped 8; count of bases not matched to a gene: 10. The germline V gene has CDR1 MGHRA and CDR2 YSYEKL. CDR3 length: 17 amino acids. The CDR3 DNA is TGCGCCAGCAGCCAAGATGTGGGACAGGGGTGGTCGGATGAGCAGTTCTTC. Translating it yields CASSQDVGQGWSDEQFF.

V and J are TRBV4-1 and TRBJ2-7; D not resolved. This CDR3 contains 14 residues. Germline CDR1 reads MGHRA; CDR2 reads YSYEKL. V lost 3 bases to trimming and J lost 4 bases, with 13 bases between them. The DNA of the CDR3 is TGCGCCAGCAGCCATAGGCCCGAGGATTACGAGCAGTACTTC. Its translation is CASSHRPEDYEQYF.

The rearrangement uses TRBV2 and TRBJ1-1; D gene uncertain. This CDR3 has 12 amino acids. V lost 4 bases and J 4 bases, leaving 7 bases between the germline ends. CDR1 is SNHLY, CDR2 FYNNEI, per germline. The CDR3 reads CASSGGSTEAFF. The CDR3 DNA sequence: TGTGCCAGCAGTGGGGGTAGCACTGAAGCTTTCTTT.

V usage is TRBV7-2 and J usage is TRBJ1-3; no clear D. This CDR3 region has 16 residues. Germline CDR1 is SGHTA and CDR2 is FQGNSA. V lost 1 base and J 4 bases, leaving 14 bases between the germline ends. The CDR3 sequence is CASSLEDRPAGNTIYF. The DNA of the CDR3 is TGTGCCAGCAGCTTAGAGGATAGGCCCGCGGGAAACACCATATATTTT.

The V and J genes are TRBV28 and TRBJ1-5, with unresolved D. V lost 7 bases and J lost 0, with 7 bases in between. This CDR3 has 13 residues. CDR1 is MDHEN and CDR2 is SYDVKM in the germline V gene. Here the CDR3 reads CASTLDSNQPQHF. The CDR3 DNA reads as TGTGCCAGCACTTTGGATAGCAATCAGCCCCAGCATTTT.